This T cell receptor (beta chain) was sequenced during a study of T cells in Graves' hyperthyroidism and ophthalmopathy. Whole-study findings and limits: In the blood, most expanded thyroid clonotypes above 0.001 appeared as well.

This clonotype was found a few times. The antigen is unknown. The CDR3 regions of TCR beta were amplified from RNA transcripts. An initial round of RT-PCR targeting the TCR CDR3 relied on the HTBI primer set. Each CDR3 protein is one row after TCRdb ran MiXCR on the multiplex PCR reads. The data show 300,000 to 400,000 distinct CDR3 sequences, with about 18% seen just once and around two fifths held by the top ten. PBMCs were sourced from approximately 9 ml fresh peripheral blood. The source is a man in his late teens or twenties with Graves' ophthalmopathy. The specimen was blood.

The CDR3 DNA follows: TGTGCCACCAGCAGCACGACGGCCGGGGAGCTGTTTTTT. Its protein product is CATSSTTAGELFF. J is TRBJ2-2 and V is TRBV15; D is undetermined. The V end lost 3 bases, the J end lost 6 bases, and 8 bases lay between the germline ends. The CDR3 extends over 13 amino acids. Per germline, CDR1 LNHNV and CDR2 YYDKDF (reference sequence). Drawing the rest from reference TRBV15 and TRBJ2-2, the complete variable domain is DAMVIQNPRYQVTQFGKPVTLSCSQTLNHNVMYWYQQKSSQAPKLLFHYYDKDFNNEADTPDNFQSRRPNTSFCFLDIRSPGLGDTAMYLCATSSTTAGELFFGEGSRLTVL.